This entry lists 16 T cell receptor beta chains sequenced from one sample in a study of beta chain features in type 1 diabetes. Reverse transcription of all isolated RNA meant that expressed TCRB transcripts were sequenced. Clones were read by immunoSEQ multiplex PCR, and TCRdb kept only the in-frame ones, dropping some. The table lists 680,000 or so clones, roughly 15% of them singletons, with approximately 0.099% in the top ten. The sequencing input was naive CD4+ T cells from blood. Source of these receptors: a man younger than 30 in good health.

The chain carries TRBV6-1 and TRBJ1-2; no clear D. The V end lost 1 base, the J end lost 0 bases, and 18 bases lay between the germline ends. Germline V gives CDR1 MNHNS, CDR2 SASEGT. This CDR3 has 18 amino acids. CDR3 sequence (DNA): TGTGCCAGCAGTGAAGGAATAGGGTCCGTCACCACTAACTATGGCTACACCTTC. It yields the protein CASSEGIGSVTTNYGYTF.

The chain links TRBV2 to TRBJ1-5; D is unresolved. The CDR3 is 12 amino acids. Germline V gene sequence: CDR1 SNHLY, CDR2 FYNNEI. Trimming pared 6 bases from V and 7 bases from J, leaving 10 bases between. DNA of the CDR3: TGTGCCAGCAGGCCTCAAGGACAGCCCCAGCATTTT. Amino acids: CASRPQGQPQHF.

This clone was detected a few times. The J gene is TRBJ2-7, the V gene TRBV29-1, with 8 bases aligning to TRBD2. This CDR3 has 16 amino acids. The trim removed 7 bases at V and 0 bases at J, leaving 14 bases unmatched. Germline values: CDR1 SQVTM, CDR2 ANQGSEA. CDR3 region: CSGQAPQLAASYEQYF. The DNA of the CDR3 is TGCAGCGGACAGGCACCCCAACTAGCGGCCTCCTACGAGCAGTACTTC.

This clone was seen a handful of times. The gene calls are TRBV28 and TRBJ2-7; the D call may be TRBD1 or TRBD2 (6 bases each). With 9 bases removed from V and 1 base from J, the gap between germline ends came to 19 bases. The CDR3 is made up of 15 amino acids. Germline assignment: CDR1 MDHEN and CDR2 SYDVKM. The CDR3 here is CASSGADQGSYEQYF. The CDR3 DNA reads TGTGCCAGTTCGGGGGCGGACCAGGGATCCTACGAGCAGTACTTC.

About this clone itself: The same CDR3 is also encoded by other DNA sequences in this sample. J is TRBJ2-1 and V is TRBV9, with D hard to call. Trimming shortened V by 0 bases and J by 9 bases, and 4 bases separated the two germline ends. Germline V CDR1 and CDR2: SGDLS, YYNGEE. The CDR3 is 11 amino acids. The CDR3 DNA is TGTGCCAGCAGCGTAGAAAGTGAGCAGTTCTTC. Its translation: CASSVESEQFF.

The genes are TRBV7-9 and TRBJ2-7; a possible D gene is TRBD2 (6 bases). V lost 4 bases to trimming and J lost 4 bases, with 8 bases between them. The CDR3 contains 12 residues. Germline values: CDR1 SEHNR, CDR2 FQNEAQ (reference sequence). The CDR3 bases are TGTGCCAGCAGCTGGGGACTTTACGAGCAGTACTTC. This encodes CASSWGLYEQYF.

This clone has more than one count but fewer than ten. V and J are TRBV7-2 and TRBJ2-5, with TRBD1 matching 7 bases. CDR1 and CDR2 from the germline V gene are SGHTA and FQGNSA. The CDR3 sequence is 17 residues long. V shed 3 bases, J shed 1 base, and the junction held 11 bases outside the gene matches. CDR3: CASSFRTGDRSQETQYF. Here the CDR3 DNA reads TGTGCCAGCAGCTTCAGGACAGGAGATAGGAGCCAAGAGACCCAGTACTTC.

Only a few counts were recorded for this clone. The gene calls are TRBV5-5 and TRBJ2-4; D gene unclear. The V end lost 3 bases, the J end lost 0 bases, and 7 bases lay between the germline ends. The germline gives CDR1 SGHKS, CDR2 YYEKEE (reference sequence). This CDR3 has 14 residues. In DNA, the CDR3 is TGTGCCAGCAGCTCTTTTTTAGCCAAAAACATTCAGTACTTC. Translating gives CASSSFLAKNIQYF.

This clone was observed a handful of times. The chain combines TRBV27 with TRBJ2-7, with D perhaps matching TRBD1 (6 bases). V was cut by 3 bases and J by 4 bases, with 25 bases left in between. Germline V gene data show CDR1 as MNHEY and CDR2 as SMNVEV (reference sequence). The CDR3 is made up of 18 amino acids. The CDR3 sequence: CASSLYLSDRFFSYEQYF. The DNA for the CDR3 is TGTGCCAGCAGTTTGTACCTTTCGGACAGATTCTTCTCGTACGAGCAGTACTTC.

The chain employs TRBV7-2 and TRBJ2-1; 8 nucleotides match TRBD2. Germline V lookup: CDR1 SGHTA, CDR2 FQGNSA. This CDR3 region has 17 residues. V shed 5 bases, J shed 0 bases, and the junction held 9 bases outside the gene matches. The CDR3 DNA reads TGTGCCAGCAGCCGCGGACTAGCTTCGAGCTCCTACAATGAGCAGTTCTTC. This translates into CASSRGLASSSYNEQFF.

The gene calls are TRBV6-7 and TRBJ2-7; TRBD2 matches at 14 bases. TRBV6-7 carries the ORF label, with uncertain function. CDR3 length equals 15 residues. Trimming took 6 bases from V and 4 from J; bases not matched to a gene: 5. This CDR3 is CASSRGLAGGYEQYF. The CDR3 bases are TGTGCCAGCAGCCGCGGACTAGCGGGAGGTTACGAGCAGTACTTC.

In its sample, this clone was seen a few times. The chain carries TRBV19 and TRBJ1-5; D gene unclear. Germline V gene lookup returns CDR1 LNHDA and CDR2 SQIVND (reference sequence). The CDR3 length is 14 residues. The germline V and J ends were trimmed by 6 bases and 1 base, with 10 bases remaining between them. The CDR3 nucleotides read TGTGCCAGTAGGCCAGAAGTAAGCAATCAGCCCCAGCATTTT. Protein product: CASRPEVSNQPQHF.

This clone has just a few counts. V is TRBV9 and J is TRBJ2-5; 7 bases are shared with TRBD2. V lost 0 bases, J lost 1 base, and 6 bases stayed unmatched. Germline loops: CDR1 SGDLS, CDR2 YYNGEE. The CDR3 runs 16 residues. Here the CDR3 reads CASSVGAGATQETQYF. Here the CDR3 DNA reads TGTGCCAGCAGCGTAGGTGCGGGAGCTACCCAAGAGACCCAGTACTTC.

The genes are TRBV4-2 and TRBJ2-7, with TRBD2 matching over 11 bases. This CDR3 has 18 amino acids. The junction had 16 bases not matched to a gene; V was cut back by 4 bases and J by 5 bases. CDR1 is LGHNA, CDR2 YNFKEQ, per germline. The CDR3 loop reads CASSPGGTSGSFSHEQYF. The CDR3 bases are TGTGCCAGCAGCCCGGGAGGTACTAGCGGGAGTTTTTCCCACGAGCAGTACTTC.

A note on this clone: Within the sample, other DNA sequences also encode this same CDR3. V gene TRBV9 combines with J gene TRBJ2-5; weak D call: TRBD1 (5 bases). Germline V gives CDR1 SGDLS, CDR2 YYNGEE. CDR3 length equals 13 residues. V shed 5 bases and J shed 2 bases, with 10 bases lying between them. The CDR3 is CASSPRQQETQYF. In DNA form, the CDR3 reads TGTGCCAGCAGTCCCCGACAGCAAGAGACCCAGTACTTC.

V usage is TRBV12-5 and J usage is TRBJ1-1; the match to TRBD1 covers 7 bases. This CDR3 has 16 residues. After removal of 0 bases from V and 6 bases from J, the junction contained 10 bases not matched to a gene. CDR1 and CDR2 from the germline V gene are LGHNT and FRNRAP. For the CDR3, the DNA is TGTGCTAGTGGTTTGGTACTTGCAGGGGGTATACCTGAAGCTTTCTTT. This gives the protein CASGLVLAGGIPEAFF.